This T cell receptor beta chain was observed in a study of CD8 T cells in Susac syndrome. Sequencing of TCR beta drew on CD8+ and CD4+ T cells from blood. The diagnostic criteria were recently defined, and patients with Susac syndrome met them for definite or probable disease. Reverse transcription of roughly 0.5 to 1 ug RNA used random hexamers. The amplification used immunoSEQ multiplex PCR on TCR beta CDR3; it spanned 54 Vbeta and 13 Jbeta. TCRdb reanalysed the immunoSEQ multiplex PCR reads using MiXCR and keeps one entry per CDR3 protein. This table has about 150,000 distinct CDR3 sequences, about 96% appearing once. Trimming took off 1 base at V and 4 bases at J, with 11 bases between the two ends. Germline V gene lookup returns CDR1 SGHRS and CDR2 YFSETQ. CDR3 size: 14 residues.

The rearrangement joins TRBV5-1 to TRBJ1-1; D is uncertain. The sequenced sample consisted of CD4+ T cells from PBMCs. The clonotype was recovered from a human donor with Susac syndrome. Written as DNA, the CDR3 is TGCGCCAGCAGCTTGCGGGTGGGGATCACTGAAGCTTTCTTT. It encodes CASSLRVGITEAFF.